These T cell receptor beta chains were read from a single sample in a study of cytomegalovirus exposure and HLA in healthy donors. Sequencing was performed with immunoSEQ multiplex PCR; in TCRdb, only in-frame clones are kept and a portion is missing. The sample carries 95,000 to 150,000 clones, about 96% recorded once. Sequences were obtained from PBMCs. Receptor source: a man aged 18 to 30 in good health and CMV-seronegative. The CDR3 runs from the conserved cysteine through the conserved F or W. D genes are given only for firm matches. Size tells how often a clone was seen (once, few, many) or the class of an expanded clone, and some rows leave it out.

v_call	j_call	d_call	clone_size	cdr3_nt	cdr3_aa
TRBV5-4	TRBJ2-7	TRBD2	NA	TGTGCCAGCAGCATTGGACTAGCGGGAGGAGCGGGCGAGCAGTACTTC	CASSIGLAGGAGEQYF
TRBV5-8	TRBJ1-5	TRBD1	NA	TGTGCCAGCAGCCGCGGGACAGGGGGCGCGGAGCCCCAGCATTTT	CASSRGTGGAEPQHF
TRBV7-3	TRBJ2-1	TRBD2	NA	TGTGCCAGCAGCTTAAGAACTAGCGGGAGTTATGAGCAGTTCTTC	CASSLRTSGSYEQFF
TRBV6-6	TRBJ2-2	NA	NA	TGTGCCAGCTTCCTTATTCGGACCGGGGAGCTGTTTTTT	CASFLIRTGELFF
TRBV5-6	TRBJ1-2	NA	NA	TGTGCCAGCGGCCCGTCCGCTAACTATGGCTACACCTTC	CASGPSANYGYTF
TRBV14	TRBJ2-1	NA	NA	TGTGCCAGCAGGATCGGCGGGGACCATGAGCAGTTCTTC	CASRIGGDHEQFF
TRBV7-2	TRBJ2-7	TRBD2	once	TGTGCCAGCCGTCATGGGACTAGCGCGTCCTACGAGCAGTACTTC	CASRHGTSASYEQYF
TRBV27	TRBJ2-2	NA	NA	TGTGCCAGCAAAGCCTCCGGCACAGTCACCGGGGAGCTGTTTTTT	CASKASGTVTGELFF
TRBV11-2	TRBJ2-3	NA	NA	TGTGCCAGCAGCTCAAGGGGTGTGGCAGATACGCAGTATTTT	CASSSRGVADTQYF
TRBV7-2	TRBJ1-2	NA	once	TGTGCCAGCAGCTTCGGACAGCCGGCCTATGGCTACACCTTC	CASSFGQPAYGYTF
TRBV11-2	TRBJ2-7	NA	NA	TGTGCCAGCAGCCCACCCAGGGATTCCTACGAGCAGTACTTC	CASSPPRDSYEQYF
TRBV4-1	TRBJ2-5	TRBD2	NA	TGCGCCAGCAGCCAACCCCGGGTAGCGGGAGGAATACAAGAGACCCAGTACTTC	CASSQPRVAGGIQETQYF
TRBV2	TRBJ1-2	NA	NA	TGTGCCAGCAGGGTTGACAGCTATGGCTACACCTTC	CASRVDSYGYTF
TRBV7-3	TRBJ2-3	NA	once	TGTGCCAGCAGCCTCCTTAGCACAGATACGCAGTATTTT	CASSLLSTDTQYF
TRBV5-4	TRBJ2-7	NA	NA	TGTGCCAGCAGCTTGCTGGGGACTTACGAGCAGTACTTC	CASSLLGTYEQYF
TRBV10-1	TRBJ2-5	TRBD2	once	TGCGCCAGCAGTGAGGATAATAGCGGGCTCCTGGCGTCCCAAGAGACCCAGTACTTC	CASSEDNSGLLASQETQYF
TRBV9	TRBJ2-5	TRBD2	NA	TGTGCCAGCAGCGTAGGATGGAGCGGGAGTTCAGGGGAGACCCAGTACTTC	CASSVGWSGSSGETQYF
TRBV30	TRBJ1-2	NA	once	TGTGCCGGGAAACCCGACAGGCGTAACTATGGCTACACCTTC	CAGKPDRRNYGYTF
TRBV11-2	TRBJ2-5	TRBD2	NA	TGTGCCAGCAGCTTAGCGGGACTATGGGAGACCCAGTACTTC	CASSLAGLWETQYF
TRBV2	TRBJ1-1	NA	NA	TGTGCCAGCAGTGAAAATGGACGGGAGGGGATGAACACTGAAGCTTTCTTT	CASSENGREGMNTEAFF
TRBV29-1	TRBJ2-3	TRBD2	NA	TGCGGCGAAAGGGCTAGCGGGAGCGGCGGGGATACGCAGTATTTT	CGERASGSGGDTQYF
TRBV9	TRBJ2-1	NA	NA	TGTGCCAGCAGCGGGCGGGAAAATGAGCAGTTCTTC	CASSGRENEQFF
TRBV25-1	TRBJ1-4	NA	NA	TGTGCCAGCAGTGAAGGGGGCGGCCAAAAACTGTTTTTT	CASSEGGGQKLFF
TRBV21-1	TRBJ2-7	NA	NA	TGTGCCAGCAGCAAGGGAGAGGGTAGCGGCTACGAGCAGTACTTC	CASSKGEGSGYEQYF
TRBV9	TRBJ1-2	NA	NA	TGTGCCAGCAGCGTAGATACAGGTCTTAGCTATGGCTACACCTTC	CASSVDTGLSYGYTF
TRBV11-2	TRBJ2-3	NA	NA	TGTGCCAGCAGCTTAGATGGGCCGGCAGATACGCAGTATTTT	CASSLDGPADTQYF
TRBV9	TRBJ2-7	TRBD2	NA	TGTGCCAGCAGCGTAGGTAGTAGCGGGGCCTACGAGCAGTACTTC	CASSVGSSGAYEQYF
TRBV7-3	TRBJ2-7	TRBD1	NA	TGTGCCAGCAGCTTAACGGGACAGGGTCCCTACGAGCAGTACTTC	CASSLTGQGPYEQYF
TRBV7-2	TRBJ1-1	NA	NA	TGTGCCAGCAGCCCAGACCCGACAGGCATGAACACTGAAGCTTTCTTT	CASSPDPTGMNTEAFF
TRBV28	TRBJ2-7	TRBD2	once	TGTGCCAGCAAATTCTCCGCGGGACTAGCGGTATCCTACGAGCAGTACTTC	CASKFSAGLAVSYEQYF
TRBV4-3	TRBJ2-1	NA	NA	TGCGCCAGCAGCCATGGGCAGGGCCGCAGGCCTAATGAGCAGTTCTTC	CASSHGQGRRPNEQFF
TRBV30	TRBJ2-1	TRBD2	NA	TGTGCCTGGAATCGCGGGAGCTCCTACAATGAGCAGTTCTTC	CAWNRGSSYNEQFF
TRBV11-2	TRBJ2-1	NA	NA	TGTGCCAGCAGCTTAGTGGCCGCCTCCTACAATGAGCAGTTCTTC	CASSLVAASYNEQFF
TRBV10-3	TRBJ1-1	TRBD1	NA	TGTGCCACAAGGGACAGGGAGACTGAAGCTTTCTTT	CATRDRETEAFF
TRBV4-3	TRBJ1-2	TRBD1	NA	TGCGCCAGCAGCCGTGGACAGGGGGCGTCCTATGGCTACACCTTC	CASSRGQGASYGYTF
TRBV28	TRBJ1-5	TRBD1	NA	TGTGCCAGCAGTTTATCTCGGTATGGACAGGGGACCCCTCAAATGGGCCAGCCCCAGCATTTT	CASSLSRYGQGTPQMGQPQHF
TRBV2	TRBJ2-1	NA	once	TGTGCCAGCCTTAGCGGATCATCGAATGAGCAGTTCTTC	CASLSGSSNEQFF
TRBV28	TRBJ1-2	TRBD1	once	TGTGCCAGCAGCCCAGGGGGCCGGTATGGCTACACCTTC	CASSPGGRYGYTF
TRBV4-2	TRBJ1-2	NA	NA	TGTGCCAGCAGCCAAGCCGAGGGAGGCTATGGCTACACCTTC	CASSQAEGGYGYTF
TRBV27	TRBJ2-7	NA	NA	TGTGCCAGCAGTCCTATTACAGGGTTAGAGCAGTACTTC	CASSPITGLEQYF
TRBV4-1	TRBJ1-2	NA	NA	TGCGCCAGCAGCATGGGGGCGGCCGGCTCAGGGGGCTACACCTTC	CASSMGAAGSGGYTF
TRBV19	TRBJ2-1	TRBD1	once	TGTGCCAGTAGCTGGACAGGGGCTGTGAATGAGCAGTTCTTC	CASSWTGAVNEQFF
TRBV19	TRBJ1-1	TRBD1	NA	TGTGCCAGTACCGTCCCGGGACAGGGGAGGACTGAAGCTTTCTTT	CASTVPGQGRTEAFF
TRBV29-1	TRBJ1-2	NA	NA	TGCAGCGTTGACCAAATCAGGGAGGACTATGGCTACACCTTC	CSVDQIREDYGYTF
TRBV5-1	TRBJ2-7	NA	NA	TGCGCCAGCAGCTTATCCCAGTCTTACGAGCAGTACTTC	CASSLSQSYEQYF
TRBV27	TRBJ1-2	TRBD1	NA	TGTGCCAGCAGTTTAGTGATGGGACAGGGTACTTATGGCTACACCTTC	CASSLVMGQGTYGYTF
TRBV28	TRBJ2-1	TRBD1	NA	TGTGCCAGCAGTTCCGGGACAGGGAAAGTTTACAATGAGCAGTTCTTC	CASSSGTGKVYNEQFF
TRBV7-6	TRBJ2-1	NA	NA	TGTGCCAGCAGCTTATTGGTATCCGACAGGTGGAATGAGCAGTTCTTC	CASSLLVSDRWNEQFF
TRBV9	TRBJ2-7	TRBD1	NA	TGTGCCAGCAGCACCGGGGACAGCCCCTACGAGCAGTACTTC	CASSTGDSPYEQYF
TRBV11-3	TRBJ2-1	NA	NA	TGTGCCAGCAGCTTATCACAATACAATGAGCAGTTCTTC	CASSLSQYNEQFF
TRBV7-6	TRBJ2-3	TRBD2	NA	TGTGCCAGCAGCTTAGCGTCCCTAGCGGGCATCCCCACAGATACGCAGTATTTT	CASSLASLAGIPTDTQYF
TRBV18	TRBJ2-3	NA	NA	TGTGCCAGCTCACCACCTAGCGGCCCCGTAGATACGCAGTATTTT	CASSPPSGPVDTQYF